This is a list of T cell receptor beta chains from one sample in a study of molecular identifiers for immune sequencing clone quantification. From the PCR reads, TCRdb called clonotypes with MiXCR, one entry per CDR3 protein. The data contain 460,000 or so distinct CDR3 sequences, about 26% of them singletons. Sequencing was performed on naive CD8+ T cells from blood, with Jurkat cell RNA spiked in. These receptors all stem from a human donor in good health. Some libraries in this study had Jurkat cell RNA spiked in. The CDR3 runs from the conserved cysteine through the conserved F or W. Fields, in order: CDR3 DNA, CDR3 protein, D gene, J gene, V gene, clone size. A D gene is named only where the DNA matches it firmly. Expanded clones are given a class, and other clones once, few, many or no size at all.

cdr3_nt: TGTGCCAGCAGCTTAGGCCTAATGGGGACATCCCTCAACACCATATATTTT
cdr3_aa: CASSLGLMGTSLNTIYF
d_call: .
j_call: TRBJ1-3
v_call: TRBV13
clone_size: .

cdr3_nt: TGTGCCAGCAGCGGGGGGCGTGCGGAGACCCAGTACTTC
cdr3_aa: CASSGGRAETQYF
d_call: .
j_call: TRBJ2-5
v_call: TRBV7-9
clone_size: .

cdr3_nt: TGTGCCAGTAGTATAACTCCCAATCAGCCCCAGCATTTT
cdr3_aa: CASSITPNQPQHF
d_call: .
j_call: TRBJ1-5
v_call: TRBV19
clone_size: many

cdr3_nt: TGTGCCAGCAGTTCCGGGTTCCACCGGGAGACCCAGTACTTC
cdr3_aa: CASSSGFHRETQYF
d_call: .
j_call: TRBJ2-5
v_call: TRBV28
clone_size: .

cdr3_nt: TGTGCCAGCAGCCCAGGGACTAGCGGGACGTCCAATGAGCAGTTCTTC
cdr3_aa: CASSPGTSGTSNEQFF
d_call: TRBD2
j_call: TRBJ2-1
v_call: TRBV5-6
clone_size: few

cdr3_nt: TGCAGCGTTGCCTTTATAGCGGGGTCTTCGTCTTTGGGAGATACGCAGTATTTT
cdr3_aa: CSVAFIAGSSSLGDTQYF
d_call: TRBD2
j_call: TRBJ2-3
v_call: TRBV29-1
clone_size: many

cdr3_nt: TGTGCCAGCAGTTTCCTCCCGGGGGGCGAGGGATCACCCCTCCACTTT
cdr3_aa: CASSFLPGGEGSPLHF
d_call: .
j_call: TRBJ1-6
v_call: TRBV27
clone_size: .

cdr3_nt: TGTGCCTGCCACGAAATCCGGGACAGGGTTGGAAGCACCATATATTTT
cdr3_aa: CACHEIRDRVGSTIYF
d_call: TRBD1
j_call: TRBJ1-3
v_call: TRBV30
clone_size: .

cdr3_nt: TGTGCCAGCAGTCACGGACAGGTCACCTCCTACGAGCAGTACTTC
cdr3_aa: CASSHGQVTSYEQYF
d_call: TRBD1
j_call: TRBJ2-7
v_call: TRBV28
clone_size: many

cdr3_nt: TGTGCCAGCAGTAGCTCCTCGACAGGGGTGCGCGGCGAGCAGTACTTC
cdr3_aa: CASSSSSTGVRGEQYF
d_call: TRBD1
j_call: TRBJ2-7
v_call: TRBV6-2/TRBV6-3
clone_size: few

cdr3_nt: TGTGCCAGCAGTTCGATCCTTGGCAGGGAGGGTGGTGAAAAACTGTTTTTT
cdr3_aa: CASSSILGREGGEKLFF
d_call: .
j_call: TRBJ1-4
v_call: TRBV28
clone_size: .

cdr3_nt: TGTGCCAGCGGAAGGGGACCCTATATCACAGATACGCAGTATTTT
cdr3_aa: CASGRGPYITDTQYF
d_call: .
j_call: TRBJ2-3
v_call: TRBV27
clone_size: many

cdr3_nt: TGTGCCAGCAGCCGCGGGACTCCTATTAATGAGCAGTTCTTC
cdr3_aa: CASSRGTPINEQFF
d_call: .
j_call: TRBJ2-1
v_call: TRBV12-3/TRBV12-4
clone_size: .

cdr3_nt: TGTGCCAGCAGCACCGGGACCACCTACGAGCAGTACTTC
cdr3_aa: CASSTGTTYEQYF
d_call: .
j_call: TRBJ2-7
v_call: TRBV6-2/TRBV6-3
clone_size: many

cdr3_nt: TGTGCCAGCGCACGACAGGGATTGTACGAGCAGTACTTC
cdr3_aa: CASARQGLYEQYF
d_call: TRBD1
j_call: TRBJ2-7
v_call: TRBV13
clone_size: .

cdr3_nt: TGTGCCATTACGGAGGGTGATACGCAGAATTTT
cdr3_aa: CAITEGDTQNF
d_call: .
j_call: TRBJ2-3
v_call: TRBV19
clone_size: .

cdr3_nt: TGTGCCAGCAGTTACGGGGCGGGGGGGCCGGGCAATGAGCAGTTCTTC
cdr3_aa: CASSYGAGGPGNEQFF
d_call: TRBD2
j_call: TRBJ2-1
v_call: TRBV6-5
clone_size: few

cdr3_nt: TGTGCCAGCAGCCCTTGGACAGGGCCCACCTACGAGCAGTACTTC
cdr3_aa: CASSPWTGPTYEQYF
d_call: TRBD1
j_call: TRBJ2-7
v_call: TRBV7-2
clone_size: many

cdr3_nt: TGTGCCAGCAGCTTAGCGGTGGGGCCCTACGAGCAGTACTTC
cdr3_aa: CASSLAVGPYEQYF
d_call: .
j_call: TRBJ2-7
v_call: TRBV13
clone_size: .

cdr3_nt: TGTGCCAGCAGTTTTGAAGCGGGGAGCTACGAGCAGTACTTC
cdr3_aa: CASSFEAGSYEQYF
d_call: TRBD2
j_call: TRBJ2-7
v_call: TRBV27
clone_size: few

cdr3_nt: TGTGCCAGCAGCCTCACCGGGGAGACCCAGTACTTC
cdr3_aa: CASSLTGETQYF
d_call: .
j_call: TRBJ2-5
v_call: TRBV11-2
clone_size: many

cdr3_nt: TGTGCCAGCAGTTACTTGCGTGTGGACGGGGTAACCTACGAGCAGTACTTC
cdr3_aa: CASSYLRVDGVTYEQYF
d_call: .
j_call: TRBJ2-7
v_call: TRBV6-7
clone_size: .

cdr3_nt: TGTGCCAGCAGTCGGAGACAGGGGGAGGACGAGCAGTACTTC
cdr3_aa: CASSRRQGEDEQYF
d_call: TRBD1
j_call: TRBJ2-7
v_call: TRBV6-2/TRBV6-3
clone_size: many

cdr3_nt: TGTGCCAGCAGTTTTTCAGGGGTCCTTACCTACGAGCAGTACTTC
cdr3_aa: CASSFSGVLTYEQYF
d_call: .
j_call: TRBJ2-7
v_call: TRBV12-3/TRBV12-4
clone_size: few

cdr3_nt: TGTGCCAGCAGCTTGGGATTTGGAGATACGCAGTATTTT
cdr3_aa: CASSLGFGDTQYF
d_call: .
j_call: TRBJ2-3
v_call: TRBV7-8
clone_size: few

cdr3_nt: TGTGCCAGCAGCCAAGAAACTAGCTACCAAGAGACCCAGTACTTC
cdr3_aa: CASSQETSYQETQYF
d_call: .
j_call: TRBJ2-5
v_call: TRBV14
clone_size: few

cdr3_nt: TGTGCCAGCAGTTTGGCAGGGCTTTCGGGTCCCAACACTGAAGCTTTCTTT
cdr3_aa: CASSLAGLSGPNTEAFF
d_call: .
j_call: TRBJ1-1
v_call: TRBV27
clone_size: .

cdr3_nt: TGTGCCAGCAGTTTTCAGGGGGCAACCGGGGAGCTGTTTTTT
cdr3_aa: CASSFQGATGELFF
d_call: TRBD1
j_call: TRBJ2-2
v_call: TRBV12-3/TRBV12-4
clone_size: .

cdr3_nt: TGCGCCAGCAGCCAAGATACCGAAGGCGAGCAGTACTTC
cdr3_aa: CASSQDTEGEQYF
d_call: .
j_call: TRBJ2-7
v_call: TRBV4-3
clone_size: many

cdr3_nt: TGTGCCAGCAGAGAAACGCGCACTGAAGCTTTCTTT
cdr3_aa: CASRETRTEAFF
d_call: .
j_call: TRBJ1-1
v_call: TRBV6-2/TRBV6-3
clone_size: many

cdr3_nt: TGTGCCAGCAGCTCACCCGCCGGACATGTACAAGAGACCCAGTACTTC
cdr3_aa: CASSSPAGHVQETQYF
d_call: .
j_call: TRBJ2-5
v_call: TRBV9
clone_size: .

cdr3_nt: TGTGCCAGCAGCTTTCGGCAGGGCACTGAAGCTTTCTTT
cdr3_aa: CASSFRQGTEAFF
d_call: .
j_call: TRBJ1-1
v_call: TRBV7-9
clone_size: many

cdr3_nt: TGTGCCAGCAGCCTGACGTATTATGGCTACACCTTC
cdr3_aa: CASSLTYYGYTF
d_call: .
j_call: TRBJ1-2
v_call: TRBV3-1
clone_size: .

cdr3_nt: TGCAGTGCTAGACTGTTGGCGGGAGGGCATATCAATGAGCAGTTCTTC
cdr3_aa: CSARLLAGGHINEQFF
d_call: TRBD2
j_call: TRBJ2-1
v_call: TRBV20-1
clone_size: .

cdr3_nt: TGTGCCAGCAGCTCGGATCCGGCAGGGATGAACACTGAAGCTTTCTTT
cdr3_aa: CASSSDPAGMNTEAFF
d_call: .
j_call: TRBJ1-1
v_call: TRBV5-3
clone_size: few

cdr3_nt: TGTGCCAGCAGTCTGCCAACTACAACCTACGAGCAGTACTTC
cdr3_aa: CASSLPTTTYEQYF
d_call: .
j_call: TRBJ2-7
v_call: TRBV28
clone_size: many

cdr3_nt: TGCAGTGTTAGTGGGCTAGCGGGAGTATACCAAGAGACCCAGTACTTC
cdr3_aa: CSVSGLAGVYQETQYF
d_call: TRBD2
j_call: TRBJ2-5
v_call: TRBV20-1
clone_size: .

cdr3_nt: TGTGCCAGCAGACACCCTCGTGGGACTAGCACAGATACGCAGTATTTT
cdr3_aa: CASRHPRGTSTDTQYF
d_call: .
j_call: TRBJ2-3
v_call: TRBV6-2/TRBV6-3
clone_size: many

cdr3_nt: TGTGCCAGCAGTCCTGCTGGGATTCAGTACTTC
cdr3_aa: CASSPAGIQYF
d_call: .
j_call: TRBJ2-4
v_call: TRBV28
clone_size: few

cdr3_nt: TGCGCCAGCAGCCAAGGGTCCATAGCAGGTGCCTACGAGCAGTACTTC
cdr3_aa: CASSQGSIAGAYEQYF
d_call: .
j_call: TRBJ2-7
v_call: TRBV4-1
clone_size: once